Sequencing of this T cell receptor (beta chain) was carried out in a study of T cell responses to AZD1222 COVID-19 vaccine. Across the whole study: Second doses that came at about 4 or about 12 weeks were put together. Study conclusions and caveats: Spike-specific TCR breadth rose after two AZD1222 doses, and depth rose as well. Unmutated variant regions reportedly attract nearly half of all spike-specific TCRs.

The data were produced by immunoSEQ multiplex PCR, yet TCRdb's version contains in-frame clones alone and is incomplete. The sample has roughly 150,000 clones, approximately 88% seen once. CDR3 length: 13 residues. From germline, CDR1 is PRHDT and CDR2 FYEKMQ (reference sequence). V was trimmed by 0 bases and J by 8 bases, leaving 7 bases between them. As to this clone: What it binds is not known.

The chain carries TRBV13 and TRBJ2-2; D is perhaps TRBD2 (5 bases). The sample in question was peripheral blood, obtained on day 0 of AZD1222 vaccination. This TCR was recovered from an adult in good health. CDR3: CASSLGGKGELFF. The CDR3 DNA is TGTGCCAGCAGCTTAGGCGGGAAGGGGGAGCTGTTTTTT.